These 19 T cell receptor beta chains came from one sample sequenced in a study of blood T cell repertoires in COVID-19. Sequencing used immunoSEQ multiplex PCR; TCRdb keeps in-frame clones, though not all of them. The table includes 260,000 or so clones, roughly 81% detected once. Input material: peripheral blood. The receptors derive from a woman aged 80 or older with COVID-19, enrolled during active disease.

The chain recombines TRBV5-6 with TRBJ1-4; a weak D match, TRBD1 (5 bases). Trimming cost V 10 bases and J 7 bases, with 23 bases left between them. Looked up from germline, CDR1 is SGHDT and CDR2 is YYEEEE. This CDR3 comprises 15 residues. The CDR3 spells CASLSLGQGGEKLFF. The CDR3 nucleotides are TGTGCCTCACTAAGCTTGGGGCAGGGAGGTGAAAAACTGTTTTTT.

This clone was seen once. The chain employs TRBV5-4 and TRBJ1-1; D gene ambiguous. Trimming shortened V by 3 bases and J by 1 base, and 4 bases separated the two germline ends. This CDR3 has 12 amino acids. Germline lookup yields CDR1 SGHNT and CDR2 YYREEE (reference sequence). CDR3 sequence reads: CASSSKNTEAFF. The DNA for the CDR3 is TGTGCCAGCAGCTCTAAGAACACTGAAGCTTTCTTT.

The rearrangement joins TRBV30 to TRBJ2-7; TRBD1 aligns across 7 bases. The CDR3 extends over 16 amino acids. V lost 2 bases, J lost 0 bases, and 10 bases stayed unmatched. Per germline, CDR1 GTSNPN and CDR2 SVGIG (reference sequence). CDR3 DNA sequence: TGTGCCTGGAGTCCCCCCGACAGGGCTAGCTCCTACGAGCAGTACTTC. It is translated as CAWSPPDRASSYEQYF. Supplemented by reference TRBV30 and TRBJ2-7, the full variable domain reads SQTIHQWPATLVQPVGSPLSLECTVEGTSNPNLYWYRQAAGRGLQLLFYSVGIGQISSEVPQNLSASRPQDRQFILSSKKLLLSDSGFYLCAWSPPDRASSYEQYFGPGTRLTVT.

The chain uses TRBV5-1 and TRBJ2-5, with D possibly being TRBD2 (5 bases). The V gene's germline CDR1 is SGHRS and CDR2 YFSETQ. Trimming cost V 0 bases and J 1 base, with 10 bases left between them. The CDR3 is made up of 15 amino acids. The CDR3: CASSLGVGGQETQYF. For the CDR3, the DNA is TGCGCCAGCAGCTTGGGGGTAGGAGGCCAAGAGACCCAGTACTTC.

This chain connects TRBV5-4 to TRBJ2-1; a weak D match, TRBD1 (5 bases). V lost 0 bases to trimming and J lost 2 bases, with 12 bases between them. Germline V CDR1 and CDR2: SGHNT, YYREEE (reference sequence). This CDR3 is 16 amino acids long. The CDR3 reads CASSLGGQGTYNEQFF. For the CDR3, the DNA is TGTGCCAGCAGCTTGGGCGGACAAGGTACCTACAATGAGCAGTTCTTC.

The genes are TRBV6-6 and TRBJ1-4; the match to TRBD1 covers 8 bases. The CDR3 runs 15 residues. V dropped 6 bases and J dropped 7; count of bases not matched to a gene: 10. Germline loops: CDR1 MNHNY, CDR2 SVGAGI (reference sequence). The CDR3 sequence: CASSLDRATGEKLFF. The CDR3 DNA follows: TGTGCCAGCAGCCTGGACAGGGCAACGGGTGAAAAACTGTTTTTT.

Only a few counts were recorded for this clone. The J gene is TRBJ2-3, the V gene TRBV7-3; a weak D match, TRBD2 (6 bases). Trimming removed 2 bases at V and 4 bases at J, with 13 bases between. The CDR3 consists of 15 residues. Germline V gene sequence: CDR1 SGHTA, CDR2 FQGTGA. CDR3 sequence reads: CASSLGAGEADTQYF. In DNA, the CDR3 is TGTGCCAGCAGCTTAGGAGCGGGCGAAGCAGATACGCAGTATTTT.

This clone was picked up a small number of times. This sequence joins TRBV29-1 and TRBJ1-2; TRBD1 aligns across 9 bases. The J segment lost 0 bases and the V segment lost 7 bases, leaving 6 bases of the junction unmatched. This CDR3 contains 14 residues. The germline CDR1 and CDR2 sequences are SQVTM and ANQGSEA. CDR3 region: CSGTGGAANYGYTF. CDR3 coding DNA: TGCAGCGGAACAGGGGGCGCAGCTAACTATGGCTACACCTTC.

Only one count was recorded for this clone. The chain links TRBV7-2 to TRBJ2-2; 9 nucleotides match TRBD1. Germline trimming cut 6 bases from V and 6 bases from J; bases unmatched to any gene: 8. CDR1 and CDR2 from the germline V gene are SGHTA and FQGNSA. The CDR3 totals 15 residues. The CDR3 nucleotides read TGTGCCAGCAGTATTACAGGGGGCTTAGCCGGGGAGCTGTTTTTT. This gives the protein CASSITGGLAGELFF.

The genes are TRBV9 and TRBJ2-3, with 9 bases that match TRBD1. Trimming at V came to 1 base and at J to 7 bases, leaving 13 bases not matched to a gene. CDR3 length equals 17 residues. The V gene's germline CDR1 is SGDLS and CDR2 YYNGEE. CDR3 sequence: CASSVTPGGQGQNTQYF. The DNA for the CDR3 is TGTGCCAGCAGCGTAACCCCTGGAGGACAGGGGCAAAATACGCAGTATTTT.

V gene TRBV6-1 combines with J gene TRBJ1-5; D call uncertain. The germline gives CDR1 MNHNS, CDR2 SASEGT. V lost 0 bases to trimming and J lost 0 bases, with 3 bases between them. There are 14 residues in the CDR3. The CDR3 bases are TGTGCCAGCAGTGAAGCATATAGCAATCAGCCCCAGCATTTT. Translation: CASSEAYSNQPQHF.

This chain joins TRBV6-1 and TRBJ1-1; D is unresolved. This CDR3 contains 12 residues. V gave up 1 base and J gave up 10 bases, with 10 bases separating them. Germline V gene data show CDR1 as MNHNS and CDR2 as SASEGT. CDR3: CASSEGAYSAFF. Here the CDR3 DNA reads TGTGCCAGCAGTGAAGGGGCGTATTCAGCTTTCTTT.

This clone was seen only once. V gene TRBV19 combines with J gene TRBJ2-5, with TRBD1 matching over 9 bases. The CDR3 covers 15 residues. Unmatched junction bases numbered 9, after V lost 7 bases and J lost 3 bases. Germline lookup yields CDR1 LNHDA and CDR2 SQIVND (reference sequence). The CDR3 DNA follows: TGTGCCAGTAAGGTCTCCGGGACAGGGAAAGAGACCCAGTACTTC. Its translation is CASKVSGTGKETQYF. Using reference TRBV19 and TRBJ2-5 for the parts outside the CDR3, the full variable domain is DGGITQSPKYLFRKEGQNVTLSCEQNLNHDAMYWYRQDPGQGLRLIYYSQIVNDFQKGDIAEGYSVSREKKESFPLTVTSAQKNPTAFYLCASKVSGTGKETQYFGPGTRLLVL.

The rearrangement uses TRBV5-8 and TRBJ2-5, with a possible D match to TRBD2 (5 bases). This CDR3 contains 12 residues. Trimming removed 3 bases at V and 5 bases at J, with 8 bases between. Germline CDR1 is SGHTS and CDR2 is YDEGEE. CDR3 region: CASSSRGETQYF. CDR3 DNA sequence: TGTGCCAGCAGCTCCCGAGGGGAGACCCAGTACTTC.

The chain combines TRBV18 with TRBJ1-5, with D hard to call. The V end was cut by 1 base, the J end by 7 bases, with 8 bases between. This CDR3 has 13 residues. CDR1 is KGHSH and CDR2 is LQKENI in the germline V gene. The CDR3 region has the DNA TGTGCCAGCTCACCACACTCCGAACAGCCCCAGCATTTT. It translates to CASSPHSEQPQHF.

The gene calls are TRBV15 and TRBJ2-1; 7 bases map to TRBD2. Germline CDR1 LNHNV, CDR2 YYDKDF (reference sequence). V shed 0 bases and J 2 bases; nucleotides not matched to a gene: 7. The CDR3 sequence is 17 residues long. CDR3 sequence: CATSRDLGGRAYNEQFF. The CDR3 region has the DNA TGTGCCACCAGCAGAGATTTAGGAGGGAGGGCCTACAATGAGCAGTTCTTC.

This sequence joins TRBV6-5 and TRBJ1-6, with D tentatively TRBD1 (5 bases). V shed 6 bases and J shed 7 bases, with 10 bases lying between them. CDR3 size: 13 residues. Germline-derived CDR1 and CDR2 are MNHEY and SVGAGI. This CDR3 reads CASRDTLNSPLHF. The DNA of the CDR3 is TGTGCCAGCAGGGACACTTTAAATTCACCCCTCCACTTT.

The V and J genes are TRBV13 and TRBJ2-7, with D perhaps matching TRBD1 (6 bases). This CDR3 spans 16 amino acids. Trimming took off 5 bases at V and 9 bases at J, with 26 bases between the two ends. Germline V gives CDR1 PRHDT, CDR2 FYEKMQ (reference sequence). The CDR3: CASSPQRGLMSSGQYF. CDR3 nucleotide sequence: TGTGCCAGCAGCCCCCAAAGGGGGTTAATGTCTTCGGGGCAGTACTTC.

The rearrangement joins TRBV19 to TRBJ1-5, with D possibly TRBD1 on 6 matching bases. The CDR3 contains 15 residues. The V gene's germline CDR1 is LNHDA and CDR2 SQIVND (reference sequence). V was cut by 4 bases and J by 3 bases, with 13 bases left in between. CDR3 nucleotide sequence: TGTGCCAGTAGTACTCTACAGGGAAACAATCAGCCCCAGCATTTT. Translating gives CASSTLQGNNQPQHF.